Presented here are 30 T cell receptor beta chains from one specimen sequenced in a study of blood T cell repertoires in COVID-19. The table came from immunoSEQ multiplex PCR; TCRdb's copy has only in-frame clones and leaves some out. The sample has hundreds of thousands of clones, 90% to 95% seen once; the top ten hold around 0.85%. Sequencing was done on a sample of peripheral blood. Every receptor here comes from a man aged 55 to 70 with COVID-19, enrolled during active disease.

The chain joins TRBV3-1 (or the pseudogene TRBV3-2) to TRBJ1-6; TRBD1 aligns across 7 bases. The CDR3 has 15 amino acids. Germline lookup yields CDR1 LGHDT and CDR2 YNNKEL (reference sequence). The J segment lost 8 bases and the V segment lost 3 bases, leaving 7 bases of the junction unmatched. CDR3: CASSHLGQPDSPLHF. CDR3 coding DNA: TGTGCCAGCAGCCACTTGGGACAGCCTGATTCACCCCTCCACTTT.

In its sample, this clone was seen once. The rearrangement uses TRBV30 and TRBJ1-5, with no clear D. CDR3 length: 15 residues. The germline CDR1 and CDR2 sequences are GTSNPN and SVGIG (reference sequence). V was clipped by 2 bases and J by 2 bases, with 13 bases between them. The CDR3 loop is CAWSPPGIGNQPQHF. DNA for the CDR3: TGTGCCTGGAGTCCACCCGGGATAGGCAATCAGCCCCAGCATTTT.

The V call is TRBV4-1, the J call TRBJ2-1; TRBD1 aligns across 7 bases. V gave up 3 bases and J gave up 9 bases; unmatched junction bases: 11. CDR3 length: 15 amino acids. The germline V gene encodes CDR1 MGHRA and CDR2 YSYEKL. The CDR3 here is CASSQGQTLQGEQFF. The CDR3 DNA reads TGCGCCAGCAGCCAGGGACAGACTCTTCAGGGTGAGCAGTTCTTC.

The V gene is TRBV2, the J gene TRBJ1-2; no definite D call. With 6 bases removed from V and 4 bases from J, the gap between germline ends came to 9 bases. Per germline, CDR1 SNHLY and CDR2 FYNNEI. This CDR3 is built from 12 residues. CDR3 sequence reads: CASRDQVYGYTF. In DNA, the CDR3 is TGTGCCAGCAGAGATCAGGTCTATGGCTACACCTTC.

This rearrangement joins TRBV9 to TRBJ2-2; TRBD2 matches at 14 bases. Germline V gene lookup returns CDR1 SGDLS and CDR2 YYNGEE. The CDR3 has 18 residues. J was trimmed by 6 bases and V by 0 bases; bases with no gene match: 7. DNA for the CDR3: TGTGCCAGCAGCGTAGCCGGGACTAGCGGGAGATTCTCCGGGGAGCTGTTTTTT. Its translation: CASSVAGTSGRFSGELFF.

The chain combines TRBV5-5 with TRBJ1-2; no clear D gene. Germline CDR1 reads SGHKS; CDR2 reads YYEKEE (reference sequence). The CDR3 runs 15 residues. Trimming left V 0 bases short and J 8 bases short, with 17 bases between. The CDR3 DNA reads TGTGCCAGCAGCTTGGATTGGGGTCCCACGGGGGGCTACACCTTC. As protein: CASSLDWGPTGGYTF.

The rearrangement joins TRBV25-1 to TRBJ1-4, with 8 bases that match TRBD1. The CDR3 extends over 14 amino acids. J was trimmed by 8 bases and V by 3 bases; bases with no gene match: 5. Germline loops: CDR1 MGHDK, CDR2 SYGVNS. CDR3 DNA sequence: TGTGCCAGCAGTGATTATACAGGGGGAGAAAAACTGTTTTTT. It specifies CASSDYTGGEKLFF.

This chain links TRBV30 with TRBJ2-2; 8 nucleotides align to TRBD2. Looked up from germline, CDR1 is GTSNPN and CDR2 is SVGIG (reference sequence). This CDR3 comprises 11 residues. V was pared by 5 bases and J by 16 bases, with 9 bases of the junction left unmatched. The CDR3 spells CAWETSGRGFF. The CDR3 DNA follows: TGTGCCTGGGAAACTAGCGGTCGAGGGTTTTTT. The full variable domain, rest sourced from reference TRBV30 and TRBJ2-2, is SQTIHQWPATLVQPVGSPLSLECTVEGTSNPNLYWYRQAAGRGLQLLFYSVGIGQISSEVPQNLSASRPQDRQFILSSKKLLLSDSGFYLCAWETSGRGFFGEGSRLTVL.

There are many counts of this clone. Other DNA sequences in this specimen translate into the identical CDR3. The genes are TRBV4-2 and TRBJ2-7, with 7 bases identical to TRBD2. The CDR3 covers 16 residues. The germline V gene encodes CDR1 LGHNA and CDR2 YNFKEQ. V trimming: 0 bases; J trimming: 2 bases; junction bases outside the gene matches: 7. CDR3 protein: CASSQDLTSATYEQYF. CDR3 coding DNA: TGTGCCAGCAGCCAAGATCTCACTAGCGCCACCTACGAGCAGTACTTC.

In DNA, the CDR3 is TGTGCCAGTAGCCCGACAGGGGGTTTTTACAATGAGCAGTTCTTC. Amino acids: CASSPTGGFYNEQFF. This chain uses TRBV19 with TRBJ2-1; 9 nucleotides line up with TRBD1. Germline V gene data show CDR1 as LNHDA and CDR2 as SQIVND (reference sequence). There are 15 residues in the CDR3. Trimming cost V 6 bases and J 4 bases; bases outside gene matches: 7.

This chain connects TRBV5-1 to TRBJ2-3, with TRBD1 as a possible D gene (6 bases). V was trimmed by 1 base and J by 0 bases, leaving 12 bases between them. CDR3 length: 16 residues. The V gene's germline CDR1 is SGHRS and CDR2 YFSETQ. This CDR3 reads CASSLMGTGSTDTQYF. As DNA, the CDR3 is TGCGCCAGCAGCTTGATGGGAACAGGGAGCACAGATACGCAGTATTTT.

The chain combines TRBV9 with TRBJ1-2; D is uncertain. Germline-derived CDR1 and CDR2 are SGDLS and YYNGEE. The CDR3 is 15 residues long. Trimming took off 4 bases at V and 2 bases at J, with 15 bases between the two ends. This chain's CDR3 is CASSFSATENYGYTF. CDR3 DNA: TGTGCCAGCAGCTTTTCGGCAACAGAAAACTATGGCTACACCTTC.

Only one count was recorded for this clone. V and J are TRBV10-3 and TRBJ2-1; weak D call: TRBD2 (6 bases). The CDR3 runs to 12 residues. Trimming cost V 2 bases and J 11 bases, with 10 bases left between them. Per germline, CDR1 ENHRY and CDR2 SYGVKD. The CDR3 DNA reads as TGTGCCATCAGTGAGAAGGGGACTCAGCAGTTCTTC. It yields the protein CAISEKGTQQFF.

The chain combines TRBV28 with TRBJ2-2; D may be TRBD1 (6 bases). The CDR3 loop spans 16 amino acids. CDR1 and CDR2 from the germline V gene are MDHEN and SYDVKM. The V end was cut by 5 bases, the J end by 4 bases, with 17 bases between. The CDR3 region is CASSPVNRVRTGELFF. The CDR3 DNA reads TGTGCCAGCAGTCCGGTGAACAGGGTCCGCACCGGGGAGCTGTTTTTT.

The chain's CDR3 is CATRAAGRYEQYF. The CDR3 DNA follows: TGTGCCACCAGAGCCGCAGGGAGGTACGAGCAGTACTTC. V gene TRBV15 combines with J gene TRBJ2-7, with D maybe TRBD2 (6 bases). CDR3 length equals 13 residues. The ends were cut back, 6 bases at V and 4 bases at J, with 13 bases in the middle. Germline CDR1 is LNHNV and CDR2 is YYDKDF (reference sequence).

This chain links TRBV19 with TRBJ1-1; a weak D match, TRBD1 (5 bases). V was trimmed by 3 bases and J by 5 bases, leaving 16 bases between them. Germline assignment: CDR1 LNHDA and CDR2 SQIVND (reference sequence). The CDR3 is 15 amino acids. The CDR3 coding sequence is TGTGCCAGTAGTATCCCCGACAGATCTGAGACTGAAGCTTTCTTT. Encoded protein: CASSIPDRSETEAFF. The full variable domain, rest sourced from reference TRBV19 and TRBJ1-1, is DGGITQSPKYLFRKEGQNVTLSCEQNLNHDAMYWYRQDPGQGLRLIYYSQIVNDFQKGDIAEGYSVSREKKESFPLTVTSAQKNPTAFYLCASSIPDRSETEAFFGQGTRLTVV.

This rearrangement joins TRBV7-9 to TRBJ2-1; D gene uncertain. Per germline, CDR1 SEHNR and CDR2 FQNEAQ (reference sequence). V dropped 5 bases and J dropped 8 bases, with 10 bases sitting between them. CDR3 size: 12 residues. Written as DNA, the CDR3 is TGTGCCAGCAGCATCTCGTTAGATGAGCAGTTCTTC. Translated, it gives CASSISLDEQFF.

The chain recombines TRBV6-5 with TRBJ2-7, with 8 positions matching TRBD1. Trimming removed 4 bases from V and 0 bases from J; junction bases left unmatched: 5. Germline CDR1 reads MNHEY; CDR2 reads SVGAGI. The CDR3 consists of 15 residues. As DNA, the CDR3 is TGTGCCAGCAGTTTTGGACAGGGCTACTCCTACGAGCAGTACTTC. Translating it yields CASSFGQGYSYEQYF.

V is TRBV5-1 and J is TRBJ1-1, with unresolved D. From germline, CDR1 is SGHRS and CDR2 YFSETQ. The V and J ends lost 0 bases and 2 bases respectively, with 5 bases between them. The CDR3 covers 13 residues. CDR3 in amino acids: CASSLVVNTEAFF. The CDR3 nucleotides read TGCGCCAGCAGCTTGGTCGTCAACACTGAAGCTTTCTTT.

This chain links TRBV6-1 with TRBJ1-2; 10 bases are shared with TRBD1. CDR1 is MNHNS, CDR2 SASEGT, per germline. The CDR3 has 15 residues. V lost 0 bases and J lost 3; bases outside the gene matches: 1. This CDR3 is CASSEADRGDYGYTF. CDR3 nucleotide sequence: TGTGCCAGCAGTGAAGCGGACAGGGGGGACTATGGCTACACCTTC.

The CDR3 here is CASSVDFSSNQPQHF. DNA of the CDR3: TGTGCCAGCAGCGTGGACTTTTCGAGCAATCAGCCCCAGCATTTT. This chain connects TRBV6-4 to TRBJ1-5; D ambiguous. The V end was cut by 6 bases, the J end by 1 base, with 13 bases between. Germline V gene data show CDR1 as MRHNA and CDR2 as SNTAGT. The CDR3 consists of 15 residues.

The chain is built from TRBV27 and TRBJ2-7, with 8 bases identical to TRBD1. CDR1 is MNHEY and CDR2 is SMNVEV in the germline V gene (reference sequence). The CDR3 has 14 residues. Trimming took 4 bases from V and 2 from J; bases not matched to a gene: 4. The CDR3 DNA sequence: TGTGCCAGCAGTTGGAGACAGGGGCCCTACGAGCAGTACTTC. This translates into CASSWRQGPYEQYF.

The chain has TRBV6-5 and TRBJ2-2; D remains unclear. The germline gives CDR1 MNHEY, CDR2 SVGAGI. The CDR3 is 13 amino acids. Trimming removed 8 bases from V and 7 bases from J, with 14 bases in between. The DNA for the CDR3 is TGTGCCAGCCACTGGTCCCTCGGCGGGGAGCTGTTTTTT. Its protein is CASHWSLGGELFF.

J is TRBJ1-5 and V is TRBV7-2, with 8 bases that match TRBD1. Germline CDR1 SGHTA, CDR2 FQGNSA. V gave up 5 bases and J gave up 6 bases; unmatched junction bases: 9. The CDR3 has 15 amino acids. The CDR3 nucleotides read TGTGCCAGCAGCCCCTGGACAGGGACGAGTCAGCCCCAGCATTTT. The encoded protein is CASSPWTGTSQPQHF. Combining the CDR3 with reference TRBV7-2 and TRBJ1-5 gives the whole variable domain GAGVSQSPSNKVTEKGKDVELRCDPISGHTALYWYRQSLGQGLEFLIYFQGNSAPDKSGLPSDRFSAERTGGSVSTLTIQRTQQEDSAVYLCASSPWTGTSQPQHFGDGTRLSIL.

The chain couples TRBV14 to TRBJ1-2, with 7 bases lining up with TRBD1. The CDR3 extends over 15 amino acids. Per germline, CDR1 SGHDN and CDR2 FVKESK. With 5 bases clipped from V and 3 bases from J, the junction kept 9 bases outside the gene matches. The CDR3 nucleotides read TGTGCCAGCAGCTTCACAGGGGACTCGGACTATGGCTACACCTTC. It yields the protein CASSFTGDSDYGYTF.

This clone was seen a single time. CDR3 bases: TGTGCCAGCAGCTTAGCTACTAGCGGGAGACCGTACGAGCAGTACTTC. Its protein product is CASSLATSGRPYEQYF. The chain joins TRBV7-8 to TRBJ2-7, with 11 bases identical to TRBD2. In germline, CDR1 is SGHVS, CDR2 FQNEAQ. V trimming: 0 bases; J trimming: 4 bases; junction bases outside the gene matches: 5. CDR3 length: 16 amino acids.

V and J are TRBV3-1 (or the pseudogene TRBV3-2) and TRBJ2-7; no clear D gene. Per germline, CDR1 LGHDT and CDR2 YNNKEL (reference sequence). This CDR3 has 12 amino acids. V lost 1 base to trimming and J lost 5 bases, with 6 bases between them. This CDR3 is CASSQVSNEQYF. The CDR3 DNA is TGTGCCAGCAGCCAAGTTTCTAACGAGCAGTACTTC.

The rearrangement joins TRBV9 to TRBJ2-7; 10 bases line up with TRBD2. V was pared by 3 bases and J by 4 bases, with 7 bases of the junction left unmatched. Germline CDR1 is SGDLS and CDR2 is YYNGEE. The CDR3 runs to 15 residues. CDR3 bases: TGTGCCAGCAGCGAGGCTAGCGGGGGAAGTTACGAGCAGTACTTC. Its translation: CASSEASGGSYEQYF.

The rearrangement joins TRBV7-3 to TRBJ1-5, with 7 bases matching TRBD1. This CDR3 contains 13 residues. Trimming at V came to 8 bases and at J to 5 bases, leaving 6 bases not matched to a gene. The germline V gene encodes CDR1 SGHTA and CDR2 FQGTGA. The CDR3: CASWTGCDQPQHF. CDR3 coding DNA: TGTGCCAGCTGGACAGGTTGTGATCAGCCCCAGCATTTT. Filled out from reference TRBV7-3 and TRBJ1-5, the complete variable domain reads GAGVSQTPSNKVTEKGKYVELRCDPISGHTALYWYRQSLGQGPEFLIYFQGTGAADDSGLPNDRFFAVRPEGSVSTLKIQRTERGDSAVYLCASWTGCDQPQHFGDGTRLSIL.

The gene calls are TRBV7-2 and TRBJ2-7; D remains ambiguous. This CDR3 comprises 14 residues. CDR1 and CDR2 (germline): SGHTA, FQGNSA. V lost 4 bases, J lost 6 bases, and 16 bases lay in between. DNA for the CDR3: TGTGCCAGCAGCTCGACTGGAATAGCCTCCGAGCAGTACTTC. Residues: CASSSTGIASEQYF.